The 22 T cell receptor beta chains below come from one sample, sequenced in a study of blood T cells in healthy people across ages. For the second PCR, which ran for roughly 6 to 11 cycles, a sample-barcoded 5' primer and a J-beta primer mix were used. Each CDR3 protein gets one entry after TCRdb re-called the 5' RACE reads with MiXCR. The table records 700,000 to 850,000 distinct CDR3 sequences, less than 70% of them present only once. The sequenced sample was blood. The origin of the receptors is a man aged 80 or over in good health.

This clonotype was counted between two and nine times. This CDR3 is CASSLLRREGLQETQYF. In DNA form, the CDR3 reads TGCGCCAGCAGCCTCTTACGTCGGGAAGGGCTACAAGAGACCCAGTACTTC. V is TRBV5-1 and J is TRBJ2-5; tentative D call: TRBD2 (5 bases). The CDR3 contains 17 residues. V lost 4 bases to trimming and J lost 2 bases, with 21 bases between them. Looked up from germline, CDR1 is SGHRS and CDR2 is YFSETQ.

The chain combines TRBV9 with TRBJ2-2; 14 positions match TRBD2. The ends lost 3 bases at V and 5 bases at J; junction bases unmatched: 15. Germline CDR1 reads SGDLS; CDR2 reads YYNGEE. This CDR3 spans 20 amino acids. In DNA, the CDR3 is TGTGCCAGCAGCGATATTACCGGGACTAGCGGGAGAGTGAGGACCGGGGAGCTGTTTTTT. Protein: CASSDITGTSGRVRTGELFF.

This chain connects TRBV7-9 to TRBJ2-1; 7 bases fit TRBD2. V lost 8 bases to trimming and J lost 6 bases; unmatched junction nucleotides: 13. The CDR3 has 15 residues. Germline loops: CDR1 SEHNR, CDR2 FQNEAQ (reference sequence). CDR3 residues: CASFPKAGAVNEQFF. CDR3 nucleotides: TGTGCCAGCTTTCCTAAGGCGGGAGCCGTCAATGAGCAGTTCTTC.

This clonotype has a handful of counts. This rearrangement joins TRBV4-2 to TRBJ2-7, with D perhaps assigned TRBD1 or TRBD2 (5 bases each). Germline CDR1 is LGHNA and CDR2 is YNFKEQ. This CDR3 is 19 amino acids long. V was pared by 0 bases and J by 3 bases, with 24 bases between. As DNA, the CDR3 is TGTGCCAGCAGCCAAGAAGAAGGGACCCCATTTCCAAACAGCTACGAGCAGTACTTC. It specifies CASSQEEGTPFPNSYEQYF.

The chain employs TRBV29-1 and TRBJ2-5, with 9 bases lining up with TRBD2. The length of the CDR3 is 14 residues. The germline CDR1 and CDR2 sequences are SQVTM and ANQGSEA. V lost 6 bases, J lost 3 bases, and 8 bases stayed unmatched. The CDR3, as DNA: TGCAGCGTGGGGGGCGGGAGGGGGAAAGAGACCCAGTACTTC. This codes for CSVGGGRGKETQYF. The full variable domain, in which reference TRBV29-1 and TRBJ2-5 provide the parts outside the CDR3, is SAVISQKPSRDICQRGTSLTIQCQVDSQVTMMFWYRQQPGQSLTLIATANQGSEATYESGFVIDKFPISRPNLTFSTLTVSNMSPEDSSIYLCSVGGGRGKETQYFGPGTRLLVL.

This clonotype came up a few times. The chain couples TRBV9 to TRBJ2-5; 10 bases line up with TRBD1. The J call may be mistaken, given a closer DNA end match to TRBJ2-7. Germline-derived CDR1 and CDR2 are SGDLS and YYNGEE. This CDR3 is 15 amino acids long. The DNA for the CDR3 is TGTGCCAGCAGCGTAGACGGGACAGGGGTTGGCGAGCAGTACTTC. As protein: CASSVDGTGVGEQYF.

This chain connects TRBV5-1 to TRBJ2-7; 8 bases align to TRBD2. CDR1 and CDR2 from the germline V gene are SGHRS and YFSETQ. Trimming at V came to 2 bases and at J to 2 bases, leaving 6 bases not matched to a gene. CDR3 length equals 15 residues. This CDR3 is CASSFEDSGTYEQYF. The DNA of the CDR3 is TGCGCCAGCAGCTTTGAGGATAGCGGGACCTACGAGCAGTACTTC.

The CDR3 DNA reads as TGTGCCAGCAGTTACCAAGATCCTGGACAGGGGACATCTGGGGCCAACGTCCTGACTTTC. Residues: CASSYQDPGQGTSGANVLTF. The chain joins TRBV6-5 to TRBJ2-6; TRBD1 aligns across 9 bases. V was clipped by 2 bases and J by 1 base; unmatched bases: 12. The CDR3 spans 20 residues. In germline, CDR1 is MNHEY, CDR2 SVGAGI.

The rearrangement links TRBV7-3 to TRBJ2-2; 11 positions agree with TRBD2. This CDR3 spans 15 amino acids. CDR1 is SGHTA, CDR2 FQGTGA, per germline. Losses at the gene ends were 3 bases for V and 7 bases for J; bases not matched to a gene: 4. This CDR3 reads CASSLGLAEYGELFF. CDR3 in DNA: TGTGCCAGCAGCTTGGGACTAGCGGAGTACGGGGAGCTGTTTTTT.

The chain's CDR3 is CASSQDWGTYEQYF. For the CDR3, the DNA is TGTGCCAGCAGCCAAGATTGGGGGACCTACGAGCAGTACTTC. The chain links TRBV3-1 to TRBJ2-5; TRBD1 or TRBD2 may be the D gene (5 bases each). The DNA end is a closer match to TRBJ2-7, so the J assignment may be wrong. The CDR3 has 14 residues. Germline CDR1 and CDR2: LGHDT and YNNKEL (reference sequence).

Only a few counts were recorded for this clonotype. This chain links TRBV12-3 or TRBV12-4 with TRBJ2-7; 9 bases align to TRBD1. The CDR3 covers 15 residues. The trim removed 6 bases at V and 2 bases at J, leaving 8 bases unmatched. DNA for the CDR3: TGTGCCAGCAGGGCCTCCGGGACAGGGACCTACGAGCAGTACTTC. Translated: CASRASGTGTYEQYF.

The chain uses TRBV2 and TRBJ1-2, with D unclear. Germline CDR1 is SNHLY and CDR2 is FYNNEI. Trimming shortened V by 6 bases and J by 3 bases, and 8 bases separated the two germline ends. This CDR3 has 12 residues. CDR3 amino acids: CASSKVDYGYTF. CDR3 nucleotide sequence: TGTGCCAGCAGCAAGGTGGACTATGGCTACACCTTC.

Turning to this clonotype: The junction does not match germline at one end; this may be a read error. The chain carries TRBV12-3 or TRBV12-4 and TRBJ1-2; D remains ambiguous. The CDR3 has 14 residues. Here the CDR3 reads CASKTGQFNYDYTF. CDR3 nucleotides: TGTGCCAGCAAAACGGGTCAATTTAACTATGACTACACCTTC.

Notes on this clonotype: At one boundary the junction diverges from the germline segment, which might be a read error. The rearrangement uses TRBV29-1 and TRBJ2-4, with D possibly TRBD2 on 7 matching bases. CDR1 SQVTM and CDR2 ANQGSEA come from the germline V gene. There are 17 residues in the CDR3. DNA for the CDR3: TGCGGCGTTGAAGGGTCCGGGGGGCCCCTAGCCAAAAACATTCAGTACTTC. As protein: CGVEGSGGPLAKNIQYF.

The gene calls are TRBV5-1 and TRBJ1-2; no reliable D call. The V end lost 0 bases, the J end lost 5 bases, and 11 bases lay between the germline ends. CDR1 and CDR2 (germline): SGHRS, YFSETQ. CDR3 size: 14 residues. The CDR3 is CASSLGRPPYGYTF. DNA of the CDR3: TGCGCCAGCAGCTTGGGCAGACCCCCGTATGGCTACACCTTC.

This clonotype was observed a few times. The J gene is TRBJ2-1, the V gene TRBV5-1, with D maybe TRBD1 (5 bases). This CDR3 is 16 amino acids long. CDR1 SGHRS and CDR2 YFSETQ come from the germline V gene. Between the trimmed V and J ends, which lost 4 bases and 7 bases, there was a span of 21 bases. CDR3 in amino acids: CASSIPRSLGQNEQFF. In DNA, the CDR3 is TGCGCCAGCAGCATACCGAGGTCTCTGGGGCAAAATGAGCAGTTCTTC.

This chain connects TRBV25-1 to TRBJ1-6; 7 bases agree with TRBD1. From germline, CDR1 is MGHDK and CDR2 SYGVNS. V lost 6 bases and J lost 7; bases outside the gene matches: 9. The CDR3 has 15 residues. The CDR3 is CASSPTGTANSPLHF. CDR3 coding DNA: TGTGCCAGCAGCCCAACCGGGACAGCGAATTCACCCCTCCACTTT.

The rearrangement uses TRBV20-1 and TRBJ1-1; D unclear. CDR1 and CDR2 (germline): DFQATT, SNEGSKA (reference sequence). Trimming shortened V by 6 bases and J by 5 bases, and 10 bases separated the two germline ends. The CDR3 contains 11 residues. CDR3 residues: CSAQSITEAFF. The CDR3 nucleotides are TGCAGTGCCCAGAGTATTACTGAAGCTTTCTTT.

The sample holds a few counts of this clonotype. The chain links TRBV7-3 to TRBJ2-3, with 10 bases fitting TRBD2. Trimming cost V 5 bases and J 7 bases; bases outside gene matches: 6. This CDR3 spans 14 amino acids. Germline CDR1 reads SGHTA; CDR2 reads FQGTGA. Written as DNA, the CDR3 is TGTGCCAGCAGCCCCGCTAGCGGGAGTAATACGCAGTATTTT. As protein: CASSPASGSNTQYF.

The chain has TRBV12-3 or TRBV12-4 and TRBJ2-1, with TRBD2 identical over 7 bases. CDR3 length: 17 amino acids. J gave up 6 bases and V 8 bases, and 19 bases lay outside the gene matches. This chain's CDR3 is CASSREAGLPFGNEQFF. DNA for the CDR3: TGTGCCAGCTCCCGAGAGGCGGGACTACCTTTTGGCAATGAGCAGTTCTTC.

A single count supports this clonotype. The V gene is TRBV29-1, the J gene TRBJ2-5, with D possibly matching TRBD2 (6 bases). The CDR3 is 11 amino acids. Deletions cut 7 bases from V and 11 bases from J, with 17 bases between. Germline V gives CDR1 SQVTM, CDR2 ANQGSEA. The CDR3 protein is CSGGAGNEQYF. The CDR3 DNA reads as TGCAGCGGTGGGGCGGGAAATGAGCAGTACTTC. Combining the CDR3 with reference TRBV29-1 and TRBJ2-5 gives the whole variable domain SAVISQKPSRDICQRGTSLTIQCQVDSQVTMMFWYRQQPGQSLTLIATANQGSEATYESGFVIDKFPISRPNLTFSTLTVSNMSPEDSSIYLCSGGAGNEQYFGPGTRLLVL.

This clonotype was recorded a few times. The V gene is TRBV7-2, the J gene TRBJ1-4, with TRBD1 identical over 10 bases. The V and J ends lost 4 bases and 3 bases, in that order; junction bases with no gene match: 2. The CDR3 length is 15 residues. Germline V CDR1 and CDR2: SGHTA, FQGNSA. CDR3 region: CASSWDRGANEKLFF. Written as DNA, the CDR3 is TGTGCCAGCAGCTGGGACAGGGGAGCTAATGAAAAACTGTTTTTT. Combining the CDR3 with reference TRBV7-2 and TRBJ1-4 gives the whole variable domain GAGVSQSPSNKVTEKGKDVELRCDPISGHTALYWYRQSLGQGLEFLIYFQGNSAPDKSGLPSDRFSAERTGGSVSTLTIQRTQQEDSAVYLCASSWDRGANEKLFFGSGTQLSVL.